This TCR beta chain was captured by sequencing in a study of T cell responses to AZD1222 COVID-19 vaccine. TCRdb's copy holds only in-frame clones and misses some; the assay was immunoSEQ multiplex PCR. The repertoire holds 90,000 to 120,000 clones, with more than 75% as singletons. Germline CDR1 reads SEHNR; CDR2 reads FQNEAQ (reference sequence). J was trimmed by 7 bases and V by 3 bases; bases with no gene match: 4. The CDR3 contains 15 residues. V and J are TRBV7-9 and TRBJ1-4; TRBD1 matches 11 bases. Material: peripheral blood, obtained on day 0 of AZD1222 vaccination. The TCR comes from an adult in good health. The CDR3 nucleotides read TGTGCCAGCAGCTTGGACAGGGGGCAAAGTGAAAAACTGTTTTTT. Its translation: CASSLDRGQSEKLFF.